This T cell receptor beta chain was profiled in a study of read filtering for tumor transcriptome and immune sequencing. The wider study: After DNase treatment, RNA was made into whole-transcriptome libraries. Study-level results: Single-read clonotypes: roughly 81% of IR-seq clonotypes (around 3.5% of reads), roughly 70% of RNA-seq clonotypes (roughly 45% of reads). RNA-seq captured clonotypes less deeply and reliably than IR-seq. IR-seq and RNA-seq agreed better without single-read clonotypes.

In its sample, this clonotype was seen many times. Its matching antigen is unknown. From roughly 390 ng of RNA, a library with molecular barcoded alpha/delta and beta/gamma adaptors was made. TCRdb processed the reads anew with MiXCR; each CDR3 protein has one entry. Here the sample spans just over 14,000 distinct CDR3 sequences, roughly 20% being singletons. After removal of 6 bases from V and 4 bases from J, the junction contained 9 bases not matched to a gene. This CDR3 region has 13 residues. CDR1 is DFQATT, CDR2 SNEGSKA, per germline (reference sequence). Sequencing input: a population of CD138-negative cells sorted from bone marrow. This TCR was sampled from a donor aged 40 or older with multiple myeloma. The chain has TRBV20-1 and TRBJ2-7, with 7 bases aligning to TRBD1. The CDR3 spells CSAPKGAEYEQYF. The CDR3 nucleotides are TGCAGTGCGCCGAAGGGGGCGGAATACGAGCAGTACTTC.